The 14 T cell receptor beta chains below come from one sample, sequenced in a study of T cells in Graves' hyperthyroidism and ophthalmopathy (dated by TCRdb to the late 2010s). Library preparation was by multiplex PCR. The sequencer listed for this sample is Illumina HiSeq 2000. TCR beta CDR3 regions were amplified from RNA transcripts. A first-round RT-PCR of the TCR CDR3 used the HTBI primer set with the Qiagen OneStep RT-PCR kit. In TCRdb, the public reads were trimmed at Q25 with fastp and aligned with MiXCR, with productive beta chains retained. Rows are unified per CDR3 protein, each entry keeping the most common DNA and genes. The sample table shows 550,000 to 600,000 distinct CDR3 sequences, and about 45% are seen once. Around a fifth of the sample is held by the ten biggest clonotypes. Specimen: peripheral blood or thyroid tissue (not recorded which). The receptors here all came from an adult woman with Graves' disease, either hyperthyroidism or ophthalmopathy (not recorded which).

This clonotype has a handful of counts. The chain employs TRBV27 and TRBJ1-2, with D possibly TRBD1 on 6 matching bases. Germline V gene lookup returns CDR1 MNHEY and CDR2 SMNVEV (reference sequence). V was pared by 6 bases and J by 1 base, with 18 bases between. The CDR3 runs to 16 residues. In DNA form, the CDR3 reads TGTGCCAGCAGGGGGGCAGGATATACGGTTAACTATGGCTACACCTTC. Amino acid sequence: CASRGAGYTVNYGYTF.

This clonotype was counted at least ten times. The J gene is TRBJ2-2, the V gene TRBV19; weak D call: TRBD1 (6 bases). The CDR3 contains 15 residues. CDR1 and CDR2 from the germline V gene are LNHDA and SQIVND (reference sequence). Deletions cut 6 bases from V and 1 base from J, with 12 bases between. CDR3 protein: CASRRGQLNTGELFF. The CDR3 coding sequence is TGTGCCAGTAGACGAGGACAGTTGAACACCGGGGAGCTGTTTTTT. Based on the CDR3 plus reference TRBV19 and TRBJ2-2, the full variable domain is DGGITQSPKYLFRKEGQNVTLSCEQNLNHDAMYWYRQDPGQGLRLIYYSQIVNDFQKGDIAEGYSVSREKKESFPLTVTSAQKNPTAFYLCASRRGQLNTGELFFGEGSRLTVL.

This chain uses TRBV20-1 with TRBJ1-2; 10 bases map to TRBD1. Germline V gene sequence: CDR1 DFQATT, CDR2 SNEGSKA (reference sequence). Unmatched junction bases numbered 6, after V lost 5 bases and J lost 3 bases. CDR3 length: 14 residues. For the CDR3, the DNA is TGCAGTGCTGGCTCTGGACAGGGGGACTATGGCTACACCTTC. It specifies CSAGSGQGDYGYTF.

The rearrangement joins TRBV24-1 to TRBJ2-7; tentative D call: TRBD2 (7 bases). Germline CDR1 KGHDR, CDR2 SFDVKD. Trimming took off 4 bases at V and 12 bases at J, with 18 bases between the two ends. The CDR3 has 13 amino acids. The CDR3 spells CATSDGSGGESYF. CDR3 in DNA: TGTGCCACCAGTGACGGATCGGGGGGCGAGTCGTACTTC.

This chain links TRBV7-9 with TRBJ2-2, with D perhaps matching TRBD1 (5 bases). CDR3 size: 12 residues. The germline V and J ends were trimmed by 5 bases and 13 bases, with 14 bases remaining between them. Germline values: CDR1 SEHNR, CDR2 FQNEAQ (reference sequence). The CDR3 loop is CASSLLQGMLFF. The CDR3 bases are TGTGCCAGCAGCCTACTTCAGGGCATGCTGTTTTTT. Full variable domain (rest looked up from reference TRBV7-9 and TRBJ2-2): DTGVSQNPRHKITKRGQNVTFRCDPISEHNRLYWYRQTLGQGPEFLTYFQNEAQLEKSRLLSDRFSAERPKGSFSTLEIQRTEQGDSAMYLCASSLLQGMLFFGEGSRLTVL.

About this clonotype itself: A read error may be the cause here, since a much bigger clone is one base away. The CDR3 DNA follows: TGTGCCAGCAGTTCGGCGACCGAGCAGTGCTTC. As protein: CASSSATEQCF. This sequence joins TRBV13 and TRBJ2-7; no firm D call. The CDR3 extends over 11 amino acids. CDR1 is PRHDT and CDR2 is FYEKMQ in the germline V gene (reference sequence). Full variable domain (remainder filled in from reference TRBV13 and TRBJ2-7): AAGVIQSPRHLIKEKRETATLKCYPIPRHDTVYWYQQGPGQDPQFLISFYEKMQSDKGSIPDRFSAQQFSDYHSELNMSSLELGDSALYFCASSSATEQCFGPGTRLTVT.

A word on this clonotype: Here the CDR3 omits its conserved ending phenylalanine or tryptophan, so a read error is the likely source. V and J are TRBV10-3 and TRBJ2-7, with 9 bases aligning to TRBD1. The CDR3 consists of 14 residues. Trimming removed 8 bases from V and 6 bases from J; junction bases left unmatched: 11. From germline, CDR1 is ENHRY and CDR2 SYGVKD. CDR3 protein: CAIRNGQGIGEQYL. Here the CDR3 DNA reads TGTGCCATCCGAAACGGACAGGGGATTGGCGAGCAGTACTTA.

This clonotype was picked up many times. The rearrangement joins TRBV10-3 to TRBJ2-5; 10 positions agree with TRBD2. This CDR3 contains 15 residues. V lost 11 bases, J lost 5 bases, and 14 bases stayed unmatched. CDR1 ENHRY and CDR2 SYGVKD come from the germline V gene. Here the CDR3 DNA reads TGTGCCTCCCGTGGGGGAAGCGGGAGGGCTGAGACCCAGTACTTC. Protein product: CASRGGSGRAETQYF.

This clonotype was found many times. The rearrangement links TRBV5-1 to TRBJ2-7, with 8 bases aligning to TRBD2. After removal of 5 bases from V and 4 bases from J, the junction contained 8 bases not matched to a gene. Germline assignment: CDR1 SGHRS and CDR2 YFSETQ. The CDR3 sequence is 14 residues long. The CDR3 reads CASSRNGGEYEQYF. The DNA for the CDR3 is TGCGCCAGCAGTCGCAACGGGGGGGAATACGAGCAGTACTTC.

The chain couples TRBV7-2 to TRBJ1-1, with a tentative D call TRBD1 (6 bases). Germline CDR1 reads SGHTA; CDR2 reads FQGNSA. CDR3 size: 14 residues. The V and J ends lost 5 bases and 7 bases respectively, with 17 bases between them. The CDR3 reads CASSPGGGQSEAFF. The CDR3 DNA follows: TGTGCCAGCAGCCCAGGCGGGGGGCAGAGTGAAGCTTTCTTT.

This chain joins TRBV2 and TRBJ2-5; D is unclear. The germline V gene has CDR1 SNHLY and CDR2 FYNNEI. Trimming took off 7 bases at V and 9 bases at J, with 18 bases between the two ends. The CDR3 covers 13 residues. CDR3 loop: CASTSDGNQPQYF. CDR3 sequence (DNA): TGTGCCAGCACCTCGGACGGAAATCAGCCCCAGTACTTC.

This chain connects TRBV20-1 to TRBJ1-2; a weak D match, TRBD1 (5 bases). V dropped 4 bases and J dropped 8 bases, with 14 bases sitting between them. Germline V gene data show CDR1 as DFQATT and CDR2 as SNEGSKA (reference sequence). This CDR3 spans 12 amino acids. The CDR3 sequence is CSAIGLGGGYTF. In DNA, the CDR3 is TGCAGTGCTATTGGTCTGGGGGGGGGCTACACCTTC.

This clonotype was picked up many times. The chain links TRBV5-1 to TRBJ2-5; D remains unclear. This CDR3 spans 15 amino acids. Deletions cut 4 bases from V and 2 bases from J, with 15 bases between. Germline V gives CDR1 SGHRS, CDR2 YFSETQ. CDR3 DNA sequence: TGCGCCAGCAGCACTGAGGTTGGGGTTCAAGAGACCCAGTACTTC. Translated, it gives CASSTEVGVQETQYF.

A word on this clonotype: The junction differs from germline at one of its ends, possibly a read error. The CDR3 reads CVSSQGLAFF. CDR3 nucleotides: TGTGTCAGCAGCCAGGGACTAGCGTTTTTT. The chain uses TRBV7-2 and TRBJ2-2; 9 nucleotides agree with TRBD2. The CDR3 runs to 10 residues. Germline CDR1 SGHTA, CDR2 FQGNSA.